This T cell receptor beta chain derives from a study of CD8 T cells in ankylosing spondylitis. Findings and caveats of the study: Earlier literature documents some of the motif variants in reactive arthritis synovial fluid and blood. CD8+ cells made up the disease-linked clones, which were relatively rare in peripheral blood. Blood of patients with ankylosing spondylitis appeared to be characterized by a TCR beta motif of seven or eight highly homologous variants.

As the method for making TCR beta libraries, quantitative 5'-RACE with molecular barcodes was used. TCRdb re-analysed the 5' RACE reads in MiXCR, keeping a single row per CDR3 protein. The table records some 450,000 distinct CDR3 sequences, 15% to 20% of them present only once. This clonotype was recorded many times. The target antigen is unknown. Deletions cut 5 bases from V and 4 bases from J, with 18 bases between. The CDR3 runs to 16 residues. CDR1 is SGHTA, CDR2 FQGNSA, per germline. The J gene is TRBJ1-3, the V gene TRBV7-2, with D perhaps matching TRBD1 (6 bases). The source of this sequence is a male donor with ankylosing spondylitis. Sequencing input: blood, either unsorted or a sorted T cell fraction (not recorded which). Written as DNA, the CDR3 is TGTGCCAGCAGCCCAGACACGGGGGCGAGGGGAAACACCATATATTTT. The encoded protein is CASSPDTGARGNTIYF. Using reference TRBV7-2 and TRBJ1-3 for the parts outside the CDR3, the full variable domain is GAGVSQSPSNKVTEKGKDVELRCDPISGHTALYWYRQSLGQGLEFLIYFQGNSAPDKSGLPSDRFSAERTGGSVSTLTIQRTQQEDSAVYLCASSPDTGARGNTIYFGEGSWLTVV.